The 8 T cell receptor beta chains below all came from one sample that was sequenced in a study of cytomegalovirus exposure and HLA in healthy donors. With 60 Vbeta and 13 Jbeta primers, the PCR was carried out. Repertoires were generated with immunoSEQ multiplex PCR, while TCRdb's copy carries only in-frame clones and drops some. The data contain more than 100,000 clones, approximately 90% of them singletons. Material: PBMCs. The receptors here all came from a woman aged 25 to 39 in good health and CMV-seronegative.

The chain employs TRBV15 and TRBJ1-3; D may be TRBD1 (5 bases). The V gene's germline CDR1 is LNHNV and CDR2 YYDKDF (reference sequence). The CDR3 has 16 residues. The V end was cut by 1 base, the J end by 0 bases, with 10 bases between. The CDR3 sequence: CATSRGGLNSGNTIYF. Written as DNA, the CDR3 is TGTGCCACCAGCAGAGGGGGCCTGAACTCTGGAAACACCATATATTTT.

This clone has just one count. The rearrangement links TRBV19 to TRBJ1-1, with a tentative D call TRBD1 (6 bases). Germline V lookup: CDR1 LNHDA, CDR2 SQIVND (reference sequence). V was trimmed by 1 base and J by 2 bases, leaving 14 bases between them. This CDR3 contains 16 residues. In DNA, the CDR3 is TGTGCCAGTAGTATAGGGACTAGGGGGAAAAACACTGAAGCTTTCTTT. Translated, it gives CASSIGTRGKNTEAFF.

This clone was found once. The chain's CDR3 is CASSGEGRGEQYF. The DNA for the CDR3 is TGTGCCAGCAGCGGAGAAGGGAGGGGCGAGCAGTACTTC. V gene TRBV9 combines with J gene TRBJ2-7; 7 nucleotides align to TRBD2. The CDR3 contains 13 residues. After removal of 3 bases from V and 6 bases from J, the junction contained 6 bases not matched to a gene. CDR1 and CDR2 from the germline V gene are SGDLS and YYNGEE.

The rearrangement links TRBV30 to TRBJ1-5; possibly TRBD1 for D (6 bases). The V gene lost 2 bases and the J gene lost 2 bases, with 13 bases spanning the gap. The CDR3 sequence is 15 residues long. Germline V gene sequence: CDR1 GTSNPN, CDR2 SVGIG (reference sequence). CDR3 in DNA: TGTGCCTGGAGTAGTCCAGGGGCGGGCAATCAGCCCCAGCATTTT. This sequence encodes CAWSSPGAGNQPQHF.

The chain couples TRBV2 to TRBJ2-5, with TRBD2 matching over 7 bases. Per the germline V gene, CDR1 is SNHLY and CDR2 is FYNNEI. The CDR3 runs to 15 residues. Trimming removed 6 bases from V and 2 bases from J; junction bases left unmatched: 9. In DNA form, the CDR3 reads TGTGCCAGCAGGGGTTGGGGGAGGGGTCAAGAGACCCAGTACTTC. The encoded protein is CASRGWGRGQETQYF.

The chain employs TRBV6-1 and TRBJ2-5, with 7 bases aligning to TRBD1. The DNA end favors TRBJ2-7, so the J call may be wrong. CDR3 length equals 12 residues. The V gene's germline CDR1 is MNHNS and CDR2 SASEGT. For the CDR3, the DNA is TGTGCCAGCAGTGGGGACAGCTACGAGCAGTACTTC. This sequence encodes CASSGDSYEQYF.

The chain is built from TRBV19 and TRBJ2-7; 10 bases align to TRBD1. Germline loops: CDR1 LNHDA, CDR2 SQIVND (reference sequence). CDR3 size: 20 residues. V lost 0 bases, J lost 1 base, and 15 bases stayed unmatched. In nucleotides, the CDR3 is TGTGCCAGTAGTATAGATCTATACGCGTGGGACAGGGGTCGGTCCTACGAGCAGTACTTC. Translated: CASSIDLYAWDRGRSYEQYF.

This chain joins TRBV7-6 and TRBJ1-6; D is perhaps TRBD1 (6 bases). CDR1 is SGHVS and CDR2 is FNYEAQ in the germline V gene. V lost 5 bases, J lost 7 bases, and 15 bases lay in between. This CDR3 region has 15 residues. The CDR3 sequence is CASSPEPQGNSPLHF. CDR3 nucleotides: TGTGCCAGCAGCCCCGAGCCCCAGGGGAATTCACCCCTCCACTTT.